This passage covers 26 T cell receptor beta chains from one sample sequenced in a study of blood T cell repertoires in COVID-19. The assay was immunoSEQ multiplex PCR, and TCRdb's table has in-frame clones only and misses some. The repertoire has about 260,000 clones, around 89% of them found once; the top ten carry 3%. The specimen sequenced was PBMCs or T cells enriched from blood (not recorded which). These receptors originate from a woman aged 45 to 65 who had recovered from COVID-19.

V and J are TRBV18 and TRBJ1-2; D not resolved. Germline CDR1 reads KGHSH; CDR2 reads LQKENI. This CDR3 spans 14 amino acids. V was pared by 6 bases and J by 2 bases, with 13 bases between. CDR3 in amino acids: CASSSGSSNYGYTF. DNA of the CDR3: TGTGCCAGCTCGTCGGGGTCATCAAACTATGGCTACACCTTC.

This clone has more than one count but fewer than ten. The chain recombines TRBV19 with TRBJ1-2; TRBD1 agrees at 9 bases. Trimming at V came to 7 bases and at J to 4 bases, leaving 7 bases not matched to a gene. The CDR3 is 14 amino acids. The germline gives CDR1 LNHDA, CDR2 SQIVND (reference sequence). In DNA, the CDR3 is TGTGCCAGTAAACGGGAACAGGGGGCCTATGGCTACACCTTC. This codes for CASKREQGAYGYTF.

The rearrangement uses TRBV4-3 and TRBJ2-2; 7 bases align to TRBD1. The J segment lost 4 bases and the V segment lost 4 bases, leaving 9 bases of the junction unmatched. This CDR3 spans 16 amino acids. Germline assignment: CDR1 LGHNA and CDR2 YSLEER. CDR3 DNA: TGCGCCAGCAGCCCGCGACAGGGTATCGGCACCGGGGAGCTGTTTTTT. As protein: CASSPRQGIGTGELFF.

As regards this clone: A read error may account for a junction end that differs from germline. This sequence joins TRBV28 and TRBJ1-6, with 8 bases aligning to TRBD1. The CDR3 has 13 residues. CDR1 and CDR2 from the germline V gene are MDHEN and SYDVKM. This chain's CDR3 is CASIGQGNSLLHF. In nucleotides, the CDR3 is TGTGCCAGCATCGGACAGGGAAATTCACTCCTCCACTTT.

This chain connects TRBV27 to TRBJ2-1, with TRBD2 matching over 11 bases. Trimming took 7 bases from V and 5 from J; bases not matched to a gene: 10. The CDR3 totals 16 residues. Germline loops: CDR1 MNHEY, CDR2 SMNVEV (reference sequence). The CDR3: CASTLRGTSGNNEQFF. The CDR3 DNA sequence: TGTGCCAGCACCCTCCGTGGGACTAGCGGTAACAATGAGCAGTTCTTC.

This chain uses TRBV4-1 with TRBJ2-7, with D perhaps matching TRBD1 (6 bases). Trimming pared 5 bases from V and 2 bases from J, leaving 25 bases between. Germline V CDR1 and CDR2: MGHRA, YSYEKL. This CDR3 contains 18 residues. CDR3 nucleotide sequence: TGCGCCAGCAGCAAGGTCGTCCCCCGGGACACGGAGACCTACGAGCAGTACTTC. It specifies CASSKVVPRDTETYEQYF.

This chain links TRBV14 with TRBJ2-3; D is unresolved. Germline lookup yields CDR1 SGHDN and CDR2 FVKESK. Trimming shortened V by 4 bases and J by 3 bases, and 23 bases separated the two germline ends. This CDR3 contains 18 residues. In DNA, the CDR3 is TGTGCCAGCAGCCCAGAGAGCTTCTCGTCGGGTCCGACAGATACGCAGTATTTT. It translates to CASSPESFSSGPTDTQYF. The full variable domain, rest sourced from reference TRBV14 and TRBJ2-3, is EAGVTQFPSHSVIEKGQTVTLRCDPISGHDNLYWYRRVMGKEIKFLLHFVKESKQDESGMPNNRFLAERTGGTYSTLKVQPAELEDSGVYFCASSPESFSSGPTDTQYFGPGTRLTVL.

The CDR3 sequence: CASSEWGQGNEKLFF. As DNA, the CDR3 is TGTGCCAGCAGTGAGTGGGGACAGGGAAATGAAAAACTGTTTTTT. The chain is built from TRBV28 and TRBJ1-4; TRBD1 aligns across 9 bases. The CDR3 sequence is 15 residues long. Unmatched junction bases numbered 6, after V lost 5 bases and J lost 5 bases. Germline V CDR1 and CDR2: MDHEN, SYDVKM.

The V and J genes are TRBV20-1 and TRBJ1-1; D uncertain. Looked up from germline, CDR1 is DFQATT and CDR2 is SNEGSKA (reference sequence). V was clipped by 3 bases and J by 4 bases, with 12 bases between them. CDR3 length: 13 amino acids. The CDR3 coding sequence is TGCAGTGCTAGTTTCGGGGTTTTCACTGAAGCTTTCTTT. Its protein product is CSASFGVFTEAFF.

Only one count was recorded for this clone. V gene TRBV7-3 combines with J gene TRBJ2-1; 9 positions match TRBD2. This CDR3 has 15 residues. After removal of 5 bases from V and 5 bases from J, the junction contained 7 bases not matched to a gene. Germline V lookup: CDR1 SGHTA, CDR2 FQGTGA. The CDR3 nucleotides are TGTGCCAGCAGCGCCTCTAGCGGGACGCACAATGAGCAGTTCTTC. It specifies CASSASSGTHNEQFF. The complete variable domain, with remaining parts taken from reference TRBV7-3 and TRBJ2-1, reads GAGVSQTPSNKVTEKGKYVELRCDPISGHTALYWYRQSLGQGPEFLIYFQGTGAADDSGLPNDRFFAVRPEGSVSTLKIQRTERGDSAVYLCASSASSGTHNEQFFGPGTRLTVL.

This chain joins TRBV4-1 and TRBJ2-7; the D is unclear. Between the trimmed V and J ends, which lost 1 base and 3 bases, there was a span of 7 bases. The germline gives CDR1 MGHRA, CDR2 YSYEKL. This CDR3 comprises 13 residues. CDR3 sequence reads: CASSQVLGYEQYF. The CDR3 DNA reads as TGCGCCAGCAGCCAAGTGCTAGGCTACGAGCAGTACTTC.

A remark on this clone: Other DNA variants within this sample encode the same CDR3. This CDR3 is CASSQGGRGNQPQHF. DNA of the CDR3: TGTGCCAGCAGCCAAGGAGGGAGAGGGAATCAGCCCCAGCATTTT. The V and J genes are TRBV14 and TRBJ1-5, with unresolved D. The CDR3 is made up of 15 amino acids. Deletions cut 1 base from V and 4 bases from J, with 11 bases between. CDR1 is SGHDN, CDR2 FVKESK, per germline.

The chain employs TRBV5-1 and TRBJ2-3, with 10 nucleotides matching TRBD2. The CDR3 spans 14 residues. V shed 4 bases and J 6 bases; nucleotides not matched to a gene: 5. In germline, CDR1 is SGHRS, CDR2 YFSETQ. The CDR3 reads CASSPGTSADTQYF. The CDR3 DNA is TGCGCCAGCAGCCCAGGGACTAGCGCCGATACGCAGTATTTT.

The chain links TRBV6-5 to TRBJ1-1; 9 bases match TRBD1. The V segment lost 5 bases and the J segment 5 bases; nucleotides outside the gene matches: 6. CDR1 and CDR2 from the germline V gene are MNHEY and SVGAGI. This CDR3 has 14 amino acids. The CDR3 sequence is CASSSRDRATEAFF. Written as DNA, the CDR3 is TGTGCCAGCAGTAGCCGGGACAGGGCTACTGAAGCTTTCTTT.

This rearrangement joins TRBV5-4 to TRBJ1-1; 7 bases map to TRBD1. The V segment lost 9 bases and the J segment 3 bases; nucleotides outside the gene matches: 17. The CDR3 is made up of 16 amino acids. In germline, CDR1 is SGHNT, CDR2 YYREEE (reference sequence). The CDR3 reads CAKDRADLRRDTEAFF. In DNA form, the CDR3 reads TGTGCCAAAGACAGGGCCGATCTACGCCGGGACACTGAAGCTTTCTTT.

The chain joins TRBV5-4 to TRBJ1-2; 7 bases are a match to TRBD1. Trimming removed 4 bases from V and 2 bases from J; junction bases left unmatched: 11. The CDR3 runs 16 residues. Germline V lookup: CDR1 SGHNT, CDR2 YYREEE (reference sequence). The CDR3 region has the DNA TGTGCCAGCAGCGACGACTACAGGGGAAGCAACTATGGCTACACCTTC. Amino acid sequence: CASSDDYRGSNYGYTF.

On this clone itself: The junction departs from the called germline gene at one end, perhaps through a read error. The chain joins TRBV2 to TRBJ1-1; D unclear. The CDR3 extends over 13 amino acids. CDR1 is SNHLY, CDR2 FYNNEI, per germline. DNA of the CDR3: TGTGCCAGCAATCGTTTACTGAACGCTGAAGCTTTCTTT. It is translated as CASNRLLNAEAFF.

J is TRBJ2-2 and V is TRBV19; TRBD2 aligns across 7 bases. Trimming took 9 bases from V and 4 from J; bases not matched to a gene: 2. The CDR3 covers 12 residues. Germline-derived CDR1 and CDR2 are LNHDA and SQIVND (reference sequence). CDR3 DNA sequence: TGTGCCAGGGGAGGGAGCACCGGGGAGCTGTTTTTT. Protein product: CARGGSTGELFF.

V usage is TRBV6-5 and J usage is TRBJ1-4; TRBD1 might be the D (6 bases). The CDR3 has 13 residues. Germline V gene lookup returns CDR1 MNHEY and CDR2 SVGAGI. Trimming left V 10 bases short and J 6 bases short, with 15 bases between. This chain's CDR3 is CAIFIQGHEKLFF. CDR3 DNA sequence: TGTGCCATTTTCATACAGGGACATGAAAAACTGTTTTTT.

The chain carries TRBV28 and TRBJ2-1, with 7 bases lining up with TRBD2. This CDR3 contains 14 residues. Germline CDR1 MDHEN, CDR2 SYDVKM. Trimming cost V 6 bases and J 8 bases; bases outside gene matches: 10. DNA of the CDR3: TGTGCCAGCAGCAAAAGCGGGGTCAGGGATGAGCAGTTCTTC. It translates to CASSKSGVRDEQFF.

V is TRBV6-2 or TRBV6-3 and J is TRBJ1-5; D perhaps matches TRBD1 (6 bases). The CDR3 spans 19 residues. Germline lookup yields CDR1 MNHEY and CDR2 SVGEGT. The germline V and J ends were trimmed by 2 bases and 2 bases, with 22 bases remaining between them. CDR3 loop: CASSYVGTNAKWGNQPQHF. DNA of the CDR3: TGTGCCAGCAGTTACGTGGGGACAAATGCGAAGTGGGGCAATCAGCCCCAGCATTTT.

This clone was counted a single time. CDR3 in DNA: TGCGCCAGCAGCCGAGGGGGTTCGAAGGGGTACGAGCAGTACTTC. Residues: CASSRGGSKGYEQYF. This chain joins TRBV4-3 and TRBJ2-7; TRBD1 is a possible D gene (6 bases). CDR3 length: 15 residues. Between the trimmed V and J ends, which lost 4 bases and 4 bases, there was a span of 17 bases. Germline CDR1 LGHNA, CDR2 YSLEER.

J is TRBJ2-7 and V is TRBV10-1; D unclear. V was pared by 1 base and J by 1 base, with 8 bases between. The CDR3 extends over 14 amino acids. The germline gives CDR1 WNHNN, CDR2 SYGVQD (reference sequence). This CDR3 reads CASSEFPHSYEQYF. The CDR3, as DNA: TGCGCCAGCAGTGAGTTTCCCCATTCCTACGAGCAGTACTTC.

This clone was detected only once. The J gene is TRBJ2-7, the V gene TRBV6-6; no clear D. The CDR3 is 16 residues long. Looked up from germline, CDR1 is MNHNY and CDR2 is SVGAGI (reference sequence). The V and J ends lost 0 bases and 0 bases respectively, with 12 bases between them. The CDR3 sequence is CASSYSGQVSSYEQYF. In DNA, the CDR3 is TGTGCCAGCAGTTACTCTGGCCAGGTGAGCTCCTACGAGCAGTACTTC.

This chain joins TRBV24-1 and TRBJ1-5; D unclear. The CDR3 has 14 amino acids. V was shortened by 2 bases and J by 5 bases, with 9 bases between the two germline ends. CDR1 and CDR2 from the germline V gene are KGHDR and SFDVKD. The CDR3: CATSDSRGYQPQHF. CDR3 DNA: TGTGCCACCAGTGATTCGCGCGGTTATCAGCCCCAGCATTTT.

The chain has TRBV20-1 and TRBJ1-2; 8 bases agree with TRBD1. The CDR3 length is 11 residues. The germline V gene encodes CDR1 DFQATT and CDR2 SNEGSKA (reference sequence). Unmatched junction bases numbered 5, after V lost 6 bases and J lost 8 bases. CDR3 in DNA: TGCAGTGCCCCCGGACAGGGCGGCTACACCTTC. Its translation: CSAPGQGGYTF.